The present TCR beta chain was sequenced within a study of blood T cells in healthy people across ages. Study context: Researchers report that template switching captured about one barcoded beta molecule per two T cells. Study-wide results and limits: Comparison with aged donors showed that long-lived donors had more naive CD4+ cells and higher diversity. Possibly, changes in expanded clonotypes were confounded because donor CMV status was unknown.

V was shortened by 3 bases and J by 2 bases, with 10 bases between the two germline ends. Germline V gene sequence: CDR1 KGHSH, CDR2 LQKENI. The CDR3 extends over 14 amino acids. This clonotype occurred a few times. Its antigen is currently unknown. The second PCR ran about 6 to 11 cycles with a sample-barcoded 5' primer and J-beta primers. Each cDNA molecule was tagged by a template-switch adaptor with 12 random nucleotides. In TCRdb, the 5' RACE reads were re-called with MiXCR into one record per CDR3 protein. The sample has hundreds of thousands of distinct CDR3 sequences, roughly half seen once. The clonotype was recovered from a woman older than 75 in good health. The rearrangement joins TRBV18 to TRBJ1-1; D unresolved. What was sequenced was blood. CDR3 sequence: CASSPTEGNTEAFF. The CDR3 DNA reads as TGTGCCAGCTCACCTACGGAGGGAAACACTGAAGCTTTCTTT.